This T cell receptor beta chain was obtained from a study of OX40 agonist ivuxolimab in advanced cancers. Across the study: With ivuxolimab, an agonistic anti-OX40 (CD134) antibody, patients were treated.

The protocol was immunoSEQ multiplex PCR, while the TCRdb copy is restricted to in-frame clones and leaves out a portion. The table includes fewer than 70,000 clones, roughly nine tenths detected once. The CDR3 is 16 amino acids. The germline gives CDR1 SGHVS, CDR2 FNYEAQ. Trimming shortened V by 2 bases and J by 1 base, and 14 bases separated the two germline ends. The sample was CD4+ or CD8+ T cells sorted from blood, taken in a trial of the OX40 agonist ivuxolimab. This clonotype was sampled from an adult with an advanced solid tumor such as melanoma, head and neck, liver or kidney cancer. The chain has TRBV7-6 and TRBJ1-1, with D possibly being TRBD1 (5 bases). CDR3 nucleotide sequence: TGTGCCAGCAGCTTAACGGCCTCCCAGGGGAACACTGAAGCTTTCTTT. Its translation: CASSLTASQGNTEAFF.